Sequencing of this TCR beta chain was carried out in a study of blood T cell repertoires in COVID-19. Across the study: From T cells, B-cell-depleted T cells, or PBMCs came the material, which was cDNA or gDNA.

The CDR3 is 18 amino acids. The V gene's germline CDR1 is SGHAT and CDR2 FQNNGV. The V segment lost 5 bases and the J segment 6 bases; nucleotides outside the gene matches: 16. As handled by the study authors: Amplification of reference gene primers was used by the study to estimate nucleated cell counts. Assay used: immunoSEQ multiplex PCR; TCRdb lists only in-frame clones, some missing. V, J and clone size reflect that table, while D and trimming were determined from the DNA. Altogether tens of thousands of clones are present, around 75% being singletons, with the ten largest covering around 59%. Input material: peripheral blood. The sequence came from an elderly man with acute or convalescent COVID-19. The chain uses TRBV11-2 and TRBJ2-1; TRBD1 matches 10 bases. CDR3 DNA sequence: TGTGCCAGCAGCCGTAGACCTCAGACAGGGGGCTTCTTCAATGAGCAGTTCTTC. Translated: CASSRRPQTGGFFNEQFF.